This entry lists 32 T cell receptor beta chains sequenced from one sample in a study of blood T cell repertoires in COVID-19. The method was immunoSEQ multiplex PCR; TCRdb's version includes in-frame clones alone and lacks a portion of them. The sample lists around 130,000 clones, over 65% occurring once. The material sequenced was peripheral blood. These receptors originate from a man aged 55 to 70 with acute or convalescent COVID-19.

The chain combines TRBV15 with TRBJ1-4; 9 bases agree with TRBD1. The CDR3 has 15 amino acids. The V and J ends lost 4 bases and 7 bases, in that order; junction bases with no gene match: 7. CDR1 and CDR2 from the germline V gene are LNHNV and YYDKDF (reference sequence). The CDR3 DNA reads TGTGCCACCAGCACTTATACAGGGGGCGGTGAAAAACTGTTTTTT. This sequence encodes CATSTYTGGGEKLFF.

This chain connects TRBV15 to TRBJ1-3; TRBD1 is a possible D gene (5 bases). The CDR3 is made up of 17 amino acids. Germline CDR1 is LNHNV and CDR2 is YYDKDF (reference sequence). V lost 4 bases to trimming and J lost 0 bases, with 16 bases between them. CDR3 residues: CATSTRMGGDSGNTIYF. DNA for the CDR3: TGTGCCACCAGCACACGGATGGGGGGAGACTCTGGAAACACCATATATTTT.

The chain employs TRBV9 and TRBJ2-1; D is possibly TRBD2 (6 bases). The CDR3 spans 13 residues. Trimming shortened V by 7 bases and J by 2 bases, and 10 bases separated the two germline ends. Germline lookup yields CDR1 SGDLS and CDR2 YYNGEE. The CDR3 DNA sequence: TGTGCCAGCTCGGAGGGAACCTACAATGAGCAGTTCTTC. The encoded protein is CASSEGTYNEQFF.

The CDR3 DNA reads as TGCGCCAGCAGCGAGGGCCAAGTCTCACTGGGGGAGCAGTTCTTC. Protein sequence: CASSEGQVSLGEQFF. This sequence joins TRBV5-1 and TRBJ2-1; D possibly corresponds to TRBD2 (5 bases). Germline CDR1 and CDR2: SGHRS and YFSETQ. CDR3 length equals 15 residues. V was pared by 4 bases and J by 10 bases, with 21 bases between.

This clone was counted once. This chain links TRBV13 with TRBJ2-7, with TRBD1 matching over 7 bases. CDR3 length equals 17 residues. Trimming at V came to 5 bases and at J to 9 bases, leaving 22 bases not matched to a gene. Germline V lookup: CDR1 PRHDT, CDR2 FYEKMQ (reference sequence). The CDR3 nucleotides read TGTGCCAGCAGCCTGGGAACACCGGGACAGCCCCGGGCGTTGCAGTACTTC. This encodes CASSLGTPGQPRALQYF. Using reference TRBV13 and TRBJ2-7 for the parts outside the CDR3, the full variable domain is AAGVIQSPRHLIKEKRETATLKCYPIPRHDTVYWYQQGPGQDPQFLISFYEKMQSDKGSIPDRFSAQQFSDYHSELNMSSLELGDSALYFCASSLGTPGQPRALQYFGPGTRLTVT.

The CDR3 is CASSQGRGQSYNEQFF. The DNA for the CDR3 is TGCGCCAGCAGCCAAGGCAGGGGGCAAAGCTACAATGAGCAGTTCTTC. V usage is TRBV4-3 and J usage is TRBJ2-1; TRBD1 matches at 8 bases. The CDR3 is 16 residues long. Germline CDR1 and CDR2: LGHNA and YSLEER. With V trimmed by 1 base and J by 3 bases, 5 bases remained unmatched.

The V and J genes are TRBV27 and TRBJ2-2; D remains ambiguous. The CDR3 is 15 amino acids. The ends were cut back, 0 bases at V and 3 bases at J, with 8 bases in the middle. Germline V gene sequence: CDR1 MNHEY, CDR2 SMNVEV (reference sequence). CDR3 amino acids: CASSLSLLYTGELFF. CDR3 DNA: TGTGCCAGCAGTTTATCCCTCCTATACACCGGGGAGCTGTTTTTT.

The chain is built from TRBV6-2 or TRBV6-3 and TRBJ2-1, with D tentatively TRBD2 (5 bases). Germline V gene lookup returns CDR1 MNHEY and CDR2 SVGEGT. The CDR3 sequence is 14 residues long. V shed 6 bases and J shed 5 bases, with 14 bases lying between them. The CDR3 nucleotides are TGTGCCAGCAGCCTTACTAGGCTAAACAATGAGCAGTTCTTC. Encoded protein: CASSLTRLNNEQFF.

The chain combines TRBV11-2 with TRBJ2-6; 9 bases are a match to TRBD2. The CDR3 spans 18 residues. The V segment lost 8 bases and the J segment 4 bases; nucleotides outside the gene matches: 15. Germline CDR1 SGHAT, CDR2 FQNNGV. CDR3 residues: CASGGVAGVRWGANVLTF. The CDR3 coding sequence is TGTGCCAGCGGAGGGGTAGCGGGAGTCCGTTGGGGGGCCAACGTCCTGACTTTC. Full variable domain (missing parts from reference TRBV11-2 and TRBJ2-6): EAGVAQSPRYKIIEKRQSVAFWCNPISGHATLYWYQQILGQGPKLLIQFQNNGVVDDSQLPKDRFSAERLKGVDSTLKIQPAKLEDSAVYLCASGGVAGVRWGANVLTFGAGSRLTVL.

Concerning this clone: One end of the junction is discordant with germline, which a read error may explain. The V call is TRBV28, the J call TRBJ1-1; D call uncertain. The germline CDR1 and CDR2 sequences are MDHEN and SYDVKM. The CDR3 consists of 16 residues. The CDR3 nucleotides are TGTGCCAGCAGTTTATCGACGGTGGTTGAGAGCGGAGGAATGGACTTT. Translation gives CASSLSTVVESGGMDF. Complete variable domain (other parts from reference TRBV28 and TRBJ1-1): DVKVTQSSRYLVKRTGEKVFLECVQDMDHENMFWYRQDPGLGLRLIYFSYDVKMKEKGDIPEGYSVSREKKERFSLILESASTNQTSMYLCASSLSTVVESGGMDFGQGTRLTVV.

The chain has TRBV19 and TRBJ2-1, with a tentative D call TRBD1 (5 bases). The CDR3 sequence is 14 residues long. Germline loops: CDR1 LNHDA, CDR2 SQIVND (reference sequence). V was pared by 1 base and J by 7 bases, with 11 bases between. The CDR3: CASSIAPGLNEQFF. CDR3 nucleotides: TGTGCCAGTAGTATAGCCCCAGGGCTGAATGAGCAGTTCTTC.

The V gene is TRBV19, the J gene TRBJ2-6; tentatively, D is TRBD1 (6 bases). This CDR3 contains 17 residues. Germline assignment: CDR1 LNHDA and CDR2 SQIVND (reference sequence). V was cut by 2 bases and J by 0 bases, with 11 bases left in between. DNA for the CDR3: TGTGCCAGTAGTATAAGGACAGTTAGCTCTGGGGCCAACGTCCTGACTTTC. Translation gives CASSIRTVSSGANVLTF.

There are a few counts of this clone. The chain combines TRBV6-5 with TRBJ1-1; TRBD1 matches 8 bases. This CDR3 has 13 residues. J was trimmed by 8 bases and V by 2 bases; bases with no gene match: 4. CDR1 is MNHEY, CDR2 SVGAGI, per germline. For the CDR3, the DNA is TGTGCCAGCAGTTACGGACAGGGCGGGGAAGCTTTCTTT. This codes for CASSYGQGGEAFF.

The count of this clone is one. DNA for the CDR3: TGTGCCAGCAGTTACTCAGTTGCGACTGAAGCTTTCTTT. It codes for CASSYSVATEAFF. The chain employs TRBV6-5 and TRBJ1-1; D is unclear. This CDR3 region has 13 residues. V shed 0 bases and J shed 5 bases, with 7 bases lying between them. Germline CDR1 and CDR2: MNHEY and SVGAGI.

The rearrangement uses TRBV30 and TRBJ2-1; a possible D gene is TRBD1 (5 bases). V was clipped by 7 bases and J by 10 bases, with 17 bases between them. This CDR3 spans 12 amino acids. Per the germline V gene, CDR1 is GTSNPN and CDR2 is SVGIG (reference sequence). CDR3 coding DNA: TGTGCCTTTTTAAGGGGCAACGGCGAGCAGTTCTTC. Translation gives CAFLRGNGEQFF.

In its sample, this clone was seen a few times. This chain uses TRBV27 with TRBJ2-1, with D tentatively TRBD2 (5 bases). Trimming shortened V by 6 bases and J by 4 bases, and 19 bases separated the two germline ends. The length of the CDR3 is 16 residues. Germline V gives CDR1 MNHEY, CDR2 SMNVEV (reference sequence). The CDR3 here is CASSLVRGLPYNEQFF. The DNA of the CDR3 is TGTGCCAGCAGCTTAGTCCGGGGATTGCCATACAATGAGCAGTTCTTC.

This rearrangement joins TRBV10-2 to TRBJ2-2, with 7 bases fitting TRBD2. V lost 8 bases, J lost 7 bases, and 4 bases stayed unmatched. The CDR3 runs 12 residues. Germline V gene sequence: CDR1 WSHSY, CDR2 SAAADI. CDR3 nucleotide sequence: TGCGCCAGCTCCGGCGGGGGCGGGGAGCTGTTTTTT. As protein: CASSGGGGELFF.

The chain combines TRBV7-2 with TRBJ2-2, with TRBD1 matching 9 bases. The germline V gene has CDR1 SGHTA and CDR2 FQGNSA. The CDR3 has 16 residues. V gave up 0 bases and J gave up 5 bases; unmatched junction bases: 4. CDR3 loop: CASSLAQGAETGELFF. DNA for the CDR3: TGTGCCAGCAGCTTAGCACAGGGGGCGGAGACCGGGGAGCTGTTTTTT.

The chain couples TRBV6-6 to TRBJ2-1; TRBD2 agrees at 10 bases. The CDR3 is made up of 15 amino acids. Germline V gene lookup returns CDR1 MNHNY and CDR2 SVGAGI (reference sequence). Trimming took 5 bases from V and 1 from J; bases not matched to a gene: 2. In DNA, the CDR3 is TGTGCCAGCAGTCGGACTAGCGGTTCCTACAATGAGCAGTTCTTC. Translation: CASSRTSGSYNEQFF.

This sequence joins TRBV28 and TRBJ2-1; 13 nucleotides line up with TRBD2. Looked up from germline, CDR1 is MDHEN and CDR2 is SYDVKM. V lost 4 bases and J lost 1; bases outside the gene matches: 4. The CDR3 runs 17 residues. Here the CDR3 reads CASSSGTSGTSYNEQFF. CDR3 sequence (DNA): TGTGCCAGCAGTTCCGGGACTAGCGGGACTTCCTACAATGAGCAGTTCTTC.

The chain is built from TRBV7-9 and TRBJ1-2; D possibly corresponds to TRBD1 (5 bases). CDR3 length equals 12 residues. Per germline, CDR1 SEHNR and CDR2 FQNEAQ (reference sequence). V was pared by 4 bases and J by 5 bases, with 8 bases between. The CDR3 spells CASSSTDYGYTF. CDR3 nucleotides: TGTGCCAGCAGCTCGACAGATTATGGCTACACCTTC. Together with reference TRBV7-9 and TRBJ1-2, the CDR3 gives the full variable domain: DTGVSQNPRHKITKRGQNVTFRCDPISEHNRLYWYRQTLGQGPEFLTYFQNEAQLEKSRLLSDRFSAERPKGSFSTLEIQRTEQGDSAMYLCASSSTDYGYTFGSGTRLTVV.

This clone appeared a single time. This chain connects TRBV4-3 to TRBJ1-5; D gene unclear. V lost 4 bases, J lost 0 bases, and 7 bases lay in between. CDR3 length: 14 residues. Germline V gene sequence: CDR1 LGHNA, CDR2 YSLEER. Here the CDR3 reads CASSPRLSNQPQHF. CDR3 sequence (DNA): TGCGCCAGCAGCCCCAGGCTTAGCAATCAGCCCCAGCATTTT.

The chain has TRBV25-1 and TRBJ2-3; 8 bases are shared with TRBD2. The junction had 5 bases not matched to a gene; V was cut back by 4 bases and J by 5 bases. In germline, CDR1 is MGHDK, CDR2 SYGVNS. The CDR3 extends over 14 amino acids. The chain's CDR3 is CASSVGRAGDTQYF. DNA of the CDR3: TGTGCCAGCAGTGTCGGGAGGGCGGGAGATACGCAGTATTTT.

This chain uses TRBV5-1 with TRBJ1-6; D gene uncertain. Germline CDR1 is SGHRS and CDR2 is YFSETQ. The CDR3 sequence is 16 residues long. V shed 0 bases and J shed 6 bases, with 13 bases lying between them. CDR3 sequence: CASSLERVRINSPLHF. For the CDR3, the DNA is TGCGCCAGCAGCTTGGAGAGGGTCCGAATTAATTCACCCCTCCACTTT.

This rearrangement joins TRBV6-5 to TRBJ2-2; 10 nucleotides line up with TRBD1. This CDR3 region has 15 residues. Trimming cost V 5 bases and J 1 base; bases outside gene matches: 1. The germline V gene encodes CDR1 MNHEY and CDR2 SVGAGI. CDR3 region: CASSRDRGNTGELFF. In DNA form, the CDR3 reads TGTGCCAGCAGTAGGGACAGGGGGAACACCGGGGAGCTGTTTTTT.

The V call is TRBV7-6, the J call TRBJ2-7; D is uncertain. Germline CDR1 and CDR2: SGHVS and FNYEAQ. V was shortened by 6 bases and J by 7 bases, with 13 bases between the two germline ends. This CDR3 comprises 12 residues. The CDR3: CASSFPPGEQYF. The DNA for the CDR3 is TGTGCCAGCAGTTTTCCCCCCGGGGAGCAGTACTTC.

V usage is TRBV9 and J usage is TRBJ2-7; a weak D match, TRBD2 (5 bases). CDR3 length: 15 residues. V lost 0 bases and J lost 1, with 11 bases in between. CDR1 is SGDLS and CDR2 is YYNGEE in the germline V gene. DNA for the CDR3: TGTGCCAGCAGCGTAGCTGGAGAGCGGTCCTACGAGCAGTACTTC. Protein product: CASSVAGERSYEQYF.

This clone occurred a few times. The same CDR3 can be traced to other DNA sequences in this sample. This chain connects TRBV19 to TRBJ1-2; D not certain. The V end lost 1 base, the J end lost 3 bases, and 9 bases lay between the germline ends. Germline CDR1 is LNHDA and CDR2 is SQIVND (reference sequence). This CDR3 is 14 amino acids long. The chain's CDR3 is CASSIVSGDYGYTF. Written as DNA, the CDR3 is TGTGCCAGTAGTATAGTATCGGGTGACTATGGCTACACCTTC. The variable domain in full, completed from reference TRBV19 and TRBJ1-2, reads DGGITQSPKYLFRKEGQNVTLSCEQNLNHDAMYWYRQDPGQGLRLIYYSQIVNDFQKGDIAEGYSVSREKKESFPLTVTSAQKNPTAFYLCASSIVSGDYGYTFGSGTRLTVV.

V is TRBV24-1 and J is TRBJ2-2; 7 bases line up with TRBD1. Trimming took 8 bases from V and 2 from J; bases not matched to a gene: 4. The CDR3 runs to 14 residues. In germline, CDR1 is KGHDR, CDR2 SFDVKD. In DNA form, the CDR3 reads TGTGCCACCAAACAGGGGCCTAACACCGGGGAGCTGTTTTTT. It encodes CATKQGPNTGELFF.

The table lists this clone with a count of one. This chain connects TRBV21-1 to TRBJ2-7; the D call TRBD1 from the table was never checked on the DNA. TRBV21-1 is given as a pseudogene. The CDR3 has 14 residues. Here the CDR3 reads CASRNRGARYEQYF. Written as DNA, the CDR3 is TGTGCCAGCAGGAACAGGGGGGCAAGGTACGAGCAGTACTTC.

The chain is built from TRBV6-5 and TRBJ2-7; 7 positions match TRBD1. Germline CDR1 reads MNHEY; CDR2 reads SVGAGI. CDR3 length: 14 amino acids. V was pared by 6 bases and J by 2 bases, with 7 bases of the junction left unmatched. The CDR3 loop reads CASSPQQGAYEQYF. CDR3 coding DNA: TGTGCCAGCAGCCCCCAGCAGGGGGCCTACGAGCAGTACTTC.

The table lists this clone with a few counts. V and J are TRBV19 and TRBJ2-1; tentative D call: TRBD2 (5 bases). The CDR3 loop spans 15 amino acids. Germline CDR1 reads LNHDA; CDR2 reads SQIVND (reference sequence). The ends were cut back, 5 bases at V and 0 bases at J, with 11 bases in the middle. CDR3 sequence reads: CASSPSTSSYNEQFF. The CDR3 DNA sequence: TGTGCCAGTAGTCCCAGCACTAGCTCCTACAATGAGCAGTTCTTC.